The rows below give T cell receptor beta chains drawn from one sample of a study of cytomegalovirus exposure and HLA in healthy donors. Measured with immunoSEQ multiplex PCR; TCRdb has only the in-frame clones, and not every one. Altogether around 150,000 clones are present, more than 70% being singletons, with the ten largest covering 2.5% to 4%. The sample comprised PBMCs. These receptors came from a man in his forties or fifties in good health and CMV-seronegative. CDR3s include the opening cysteine and the closing phenylalanine or tryptophan. Each record gives: D gene, V gene, clone size, J gene, CDR3 protein, CDR3 DNA. D genes are given only for firm matches. Clone size is stated in some rows and not others, as once, few, many or a class when expanded.

D gene: TRBD1; V gene: TRBV13; clone size: .; J gene: TRBJ2-3; CDR3 protein: CASSSGTGGSTDTQYF; CDR3 DNA: TGTGCCAGCAGCTCGGGCACAGGGGGTAGCACAGATACGCAGTATTTT
D gene: .; V gene: TRBV5-8; clone size: .; J gene: TRBJ2-1; CDR3 protein: CASSLGPEQFF; CDR3 DNA: TGTGCCAGCAGCTTGGGGCCTGAGCAGTTCTTC
D gene: TRBD1; V gene: TRBV28; clone size: .; J gene: TRBJ1-3; CDR3 protein: CASSPRTGVRNTIYF; CDR3 DNA: TGTGCCAGCAGTCCAAGGACAGGGGTTAGAAACACCATATATTTT
D gene: .; V gene: TRBV30; clone size: .; J gene: TRBJ2-1; CDR3 protein: CAWSLGGPYNEQFF; CDR3 DNA: TGTGCCTGGAGTCTGGGGGGGCCCTACAATGAGCAGTTCTTC
D gene: .; V gene: TRBV5-1; clone size: once; J gene: TRBJ1-1; CDR3 protein: CASSLMGENTEAFF; CDR3 DNA: TGCGCCAGCAGCCTAATGGGCGAGAACACTGAAGCTTTCTTT
D gene: .; V gene: TRBV11-2; clone size: .; J gene: TRBJ1-6; CDR3 protein: CASSLDRDISPLHF; CDR3 DNA: TGTGCCAGCAGCTTAGATCGGGACATTTCACCCCTCCACTTT
D gene: .; V gene: TRBV10-1; clone size: .; J gene: TRBJ1-5; CDR3 protein: CASRGRVSNQPQHF; CDR3 DNA: TGCGCCAGCAGAGGCAGGGTTAGCAATCAGCCCCAGCATTTT
D gene: TRBD2; V gene: TRBV6-1; clone size: .; J gene: TRBJ2-7; CDR3 protein: CASLHGGGDEQYF; CDR3 DNA: TGTGCCAGCCTTCATGGGGGAGGGGACGAGCAGTACTTC
D gene: .; V gene: TRBV5-1; clone size: .; J gene: TRBJ1-1; CDR3 protein: CASTNNMNTEAFF; CDR3 DNA: TGCGCCAGCACAAACAACATGAACACTGAAGCTTTCTTT
D gene: TRBD1; V gene: TRBV5-1; clone size: .; J gene: TRBJ1-6; CDR3 protein: CASSPGQRFSPLHF; CDR3 DNA: TGCGCCAGCAGCCCGGGACAGAGGTTTTCACCCCTCCACTTT
D gene: .; V gene: TRBV7-2; clone size: .; J gene: TRBJ2-7; CDR3 protein: CASSPEVGGTYEQYF; CDR3 DNA: TGTGCCAGCAGCCCTGAGGTTGGGGGGACCTACGAGCAGTACTTC
D gene: TRBD1; V gene: TRBV5-1; clone size: once; J gene: TRBJ2-5; CDR3 protein: CASSVDRGAEETQYF; CDR3 DNA: TGCGCCAGCAGCGTGGACAGGGGCGCTGAGGAGACCCAGTACTTC
D gene: TRBD2; V gene: TRBV6-5; clone size: .; J gene: TRBJ2-5; CDR3 protein: CASRRTSRETQYF; CDR3 DNA: TGTGCCAGCAGACGGACTAGTAGGGAGACCCAGTACTTC
D gene: .; V gene: TRBV7-7; clone size: .; J gene: TRBJ2-7; CDR3 protein: CASSLGLDGSEQYF; CDR3 DNA: TGTGCCAGCAGCTTGGGGCTAGATGGTAGTGAGCAGTACTTC
D gene: .; V gene: TRBV27; clone size: .; J gene: TRBJ1-5; CDR3 protein: CASSPTDIQPQHF; CDR3 DNA: TGTGCCAGCAGCCCGACAGATATACAACCCCAGCATTTT
D gene: .; V gene: TRBV30; clone size: .; J gene: TRBJ2-7; CDR3 protein: CAWSASSYEQYF; CDR3 DNA: TGTGCCTGGAGTGCTAGCTCCTACGAGCAGTACTTC
D gene: TRBD1; V gene: TRBV4-3; clone size: .; J gene: TRBJ2-7; CDR3 protein: CASGFTGGGEQYF; CDR3 DNA: TGCGCCAGCGGCTTCACAGGGGGAGGCGAGCAGTACTTC
D gene: .; V gene: TRBV5-4; clone size: .; J gene: TRBJ2-5; CDR3 protein: CATTVQETQYF; CDR3 DNA: TGTGCCACAACAGTGCAAGAGACCCAGTACTTC
D gene: .; V gene: TRBV5-6; clone size: few; J gene: TRBJ2-3; CDR3 protein: CASSPVSGSTDTQYF; CDR3 DNA: TGTGCCAGCAGCCCCGTTAGCGGTAGCACAGATACGCAGTATTTT
D gene: .; V gene: TRBV6-4; clone size: .; J gene: TRBJ1-2; CDR3 protein: CASSKQSTSYGYTF; CDR3 DNA: TGTGCCAGCAGTAAACAGTCTACTAGCTATGGCTACACCTTC
D gene: TRBD1; V gene: TRBV7-9; clone size: few; J gene: TRBJ2-5; CDR3 protein: CASSLGTGDVETQYF; CDR3 DNA: TGTGCCAGCAGCTTAGGCACAGGGGATGTGGAGACCCAGTACTTC
D gene: TRBD1; V gene: TRBV2; clone size: .; J gene: TRBJ1-1; CDR3 protein: CASSETGAGGMNTEAFF; CDR3 DNA: TGTGCCAGCAGTGAAACGGGGGCAGGGGGCATGAACACTGAAGCTTTCTTT
D gene: TRBD1; V gene: TRBV6-5; clone size: .; J gene: TRBJ2-5; CDR3 protein: CASSYRGQGGETQYF; CDR3 DNA: TGTGCCAGCAGTTACCGGGGACAGGGCGGAGAGACCCAGTACTTC
D gene: .; V gene: TRBV7-9; clone size: .; J gene: TRBJ1-2; CDR3 protein: CASSFTLTTNYGYTF; CDR3 DNA: TGTGCCAGCAGCTTTACGCTCACAACTAACTATGGCTACACCTTC
D gene: .; V gene: TRBV5-4; clone size: .; J gene: TRBJ2-7; CDR3 protein: CASSLPGTRSYEQYF; CDR3 DNA: TGTGCCAGCAGCTTGCCCGGGACAAGAAGCTACGAGCAGTACTTC
D gene: TRBD1; V gene: TRBV10-3; clone size: .; J gene: TRBJ2-2; CDR3 protein: CAISGTGSDTGELFF; CDR3 DNA: TGTGCCATCAGTGGGACAGGGTCGGACACCGGGGAGCTGTTTTTT
D gene: .; V gene: TRBV13; clone size: .; J gene: TRBJ2-1; CDR3 protein: CASSLGLGGKTYNEQFF; CDR3 DNA: TGTGCCAGCAGCTTAGGCCTTGGCGGGAAGACCTACAATGAGCAGTTCTTC
D gene: .; V gene: TRBV28; clone size: .; J gene: TRBJ1-4; CDR3 protein: CASSQIGSYEKLFF; CDR3 DNA: TGTGCCAGCAGTCAAATCGGGTCCTATGAAAAACTGTTTTTT
D gene: .; V gene: TRBV30; clone size: once; J gene: TRBJ1-2; CDR3 protein: CAWWGDYYGYTF; CDR3 DNA: TGTGCCTGGTGGGGGGACTACTATGGCTACACCTTC
D gene: TRBD2; V gene: TRBV6-5; clone size: .; J gene: TRBJ2-1; CDR3 protein: CASSYSLAGHYNEQFF; CDR3 DNA: TGTGCCAGCAGTTATAGTCTAGCGGGACACTACAATGAGCAGTTCTTC
D gene: .; V gene: TRBV9; clone size: medium-sized; J gene: TRBJ1-3; CDR3 protein: CASSEIGVPGNTIYF; CDR3 DNA: TGTGCCAGCAGCGAGATAGGGGTGCCTGGAAACACCATATATTTT
D gene: .; V gene: TRBV15; clone size: .; J gene: TRBJ2-6; CDR3 protein: CATSRITTGANVLTF; CDR3 DNA: TGTGCCACCAGCAGGATAACAACTGGGGCCAACGTCCTGACTTTC
D gene: TRBD1; V gene: TRBV29-1; clone size: .; J gene: TRBJ1-2; CDR3 protein: CSVEDHTWTGGYGYTF; CDR3 DNA: TGCAGCGTTGAAGATCACACGTGGACAGGGGGCTATGGCTACACCTTC
D gene: .; V gene: TRBV6-1; clone size: .; J gene: TRBJ2-7; CDR3 protein: CASSEVPGPTYEQYF; CDR3 DNA: TGTGCCAGCAGTGAAGTCCCAGGGCCGACCTACGAGCAGTACTTC
D gene: TRBD1; V gene: TRBV18; clone size: .; J gene: TRBJ2-1; CDR3 protein: CASSPGQVNNEQFF; CDR3 DNA: TGTGCCAGCTCACCGGGACAGGTAAACAATGAGCAGTTCTTC
D gene: TRBD1; V gene: TRBV19; clone size: .; J gene: TRBJ1-2; CDR3 protein: CASTYMDRAIMSGYTF; CDR3 DNA: TGTGCCAGTACTTATATGGACAGGGCCATAATGAGTGGCTACACCTTC
D gene: .; V gene: TRBV19; clone size: few; J gene: TRBJ2-4; CDR3 protein: CASSIALGLLAKNIQYF; CDR3 DNA: TGTGCCAGTAGTATCGCCCTGGGACTCCTAGCCAAAAACATTCAGTACTTC
D gene: .; V gene: TRBV14; clone size: .; J gene: TRBJ1-2; CDR3 protein: CASSQTGSSYGYTF; CDR3 DNA: TGTGCCAGCAGCCAAACAGGGTCTAGCTATGGCTACACCTTC
D gene: TRBD2; V gene: TRBV6-5; clone size: .; J gene: TRBJ2-5; CDR3 protein: CASSYLAGSQETQYF; CDR3 DNA: TGTGCCAGCAGTTATCTAGCGGGGTCCCAAGAGACCCAGTACTTC
D gene: .; V gene: TRBV9; clone size: .; J gene: TRBJ1-2; CDR3 protein: CASSATVNYGYTF; CDR3 DNA: TGTGCCAGCAGCGCGACAGTCAACTATGGCTACACCTTC
D gene: TRBD2; V gene: TRBV9; clone size: .; J gene: TRBJ2-2; CDR3 protein: CASSVSGGASSGELFF; CDR3 DNA: TGTGCCAGCAGCGTTAGCGGGGGGGCATCGTCCGGGGAGCTGTTTTTT
D gene: .; V gene: TRBV2; clone size: few; J gene: TRBJ2-5; CDR3 protein: CASRVGMTGTQYF; CDR3 DNA: TGTGCCAGCAGAGTCGGGATGACAGGGACCCAGTACTTC
D gene: .; V gene: TRBV9; clone size: once; J gene: TRBJ1-3; CDR3 protein: CASSLQGVPGNTIYF; CDR3 DNA: TGTGCCAGCAGCCTACAGGGCGTCCCTGGAAACACCATATATTTT